The following is a T cell receptor (beta chain) sequence with its context. Its antigen is unidentified. This CDR3 region has 15 residues. Germline assignment: CDR1 LNHNV and CDR2 YYDKDF (reference sequence). The ends were cut back, 8 bases at V and 0 bases at J, with 11 bases in the middle. The data were taken from a study of T cell responses to AZD1222 COVID-19 vaccine. Whole-study results and caveats: Reports say nearly half of spike-specific TCRs go after unmutated variant regions. All repertoire sampling was performed exclusively after the peak T cell response. Just a handful of people given AZD1222 tested seropositive at baseline. There were mostly white British donors and more females than males, and clonal diversity was possibly underestimated.

Only in-frame clones appear in the TCRdb table, and some are missing; sequencing was by immunoSEQ multiplex PCR. The table includes tens of thousands of clones, 75% to 85% detected once. This chain connects TRBV15 to TRBJ2-6; TRBD2 is a possible D gene (5 bases). This specimen consisted of peripheral blood, obtained 28 days after the second AZD1222 dose. The receptor was isolated from an adult who received the AZD1222 COVID-19 vaccine. The CDR3 loop is CATGPGISGANVLTF. The CDR3 nucleotides read TGTGCCACCGGTCCGGGAATCTCTGGGGCCAACGTCCTGACTTTC.